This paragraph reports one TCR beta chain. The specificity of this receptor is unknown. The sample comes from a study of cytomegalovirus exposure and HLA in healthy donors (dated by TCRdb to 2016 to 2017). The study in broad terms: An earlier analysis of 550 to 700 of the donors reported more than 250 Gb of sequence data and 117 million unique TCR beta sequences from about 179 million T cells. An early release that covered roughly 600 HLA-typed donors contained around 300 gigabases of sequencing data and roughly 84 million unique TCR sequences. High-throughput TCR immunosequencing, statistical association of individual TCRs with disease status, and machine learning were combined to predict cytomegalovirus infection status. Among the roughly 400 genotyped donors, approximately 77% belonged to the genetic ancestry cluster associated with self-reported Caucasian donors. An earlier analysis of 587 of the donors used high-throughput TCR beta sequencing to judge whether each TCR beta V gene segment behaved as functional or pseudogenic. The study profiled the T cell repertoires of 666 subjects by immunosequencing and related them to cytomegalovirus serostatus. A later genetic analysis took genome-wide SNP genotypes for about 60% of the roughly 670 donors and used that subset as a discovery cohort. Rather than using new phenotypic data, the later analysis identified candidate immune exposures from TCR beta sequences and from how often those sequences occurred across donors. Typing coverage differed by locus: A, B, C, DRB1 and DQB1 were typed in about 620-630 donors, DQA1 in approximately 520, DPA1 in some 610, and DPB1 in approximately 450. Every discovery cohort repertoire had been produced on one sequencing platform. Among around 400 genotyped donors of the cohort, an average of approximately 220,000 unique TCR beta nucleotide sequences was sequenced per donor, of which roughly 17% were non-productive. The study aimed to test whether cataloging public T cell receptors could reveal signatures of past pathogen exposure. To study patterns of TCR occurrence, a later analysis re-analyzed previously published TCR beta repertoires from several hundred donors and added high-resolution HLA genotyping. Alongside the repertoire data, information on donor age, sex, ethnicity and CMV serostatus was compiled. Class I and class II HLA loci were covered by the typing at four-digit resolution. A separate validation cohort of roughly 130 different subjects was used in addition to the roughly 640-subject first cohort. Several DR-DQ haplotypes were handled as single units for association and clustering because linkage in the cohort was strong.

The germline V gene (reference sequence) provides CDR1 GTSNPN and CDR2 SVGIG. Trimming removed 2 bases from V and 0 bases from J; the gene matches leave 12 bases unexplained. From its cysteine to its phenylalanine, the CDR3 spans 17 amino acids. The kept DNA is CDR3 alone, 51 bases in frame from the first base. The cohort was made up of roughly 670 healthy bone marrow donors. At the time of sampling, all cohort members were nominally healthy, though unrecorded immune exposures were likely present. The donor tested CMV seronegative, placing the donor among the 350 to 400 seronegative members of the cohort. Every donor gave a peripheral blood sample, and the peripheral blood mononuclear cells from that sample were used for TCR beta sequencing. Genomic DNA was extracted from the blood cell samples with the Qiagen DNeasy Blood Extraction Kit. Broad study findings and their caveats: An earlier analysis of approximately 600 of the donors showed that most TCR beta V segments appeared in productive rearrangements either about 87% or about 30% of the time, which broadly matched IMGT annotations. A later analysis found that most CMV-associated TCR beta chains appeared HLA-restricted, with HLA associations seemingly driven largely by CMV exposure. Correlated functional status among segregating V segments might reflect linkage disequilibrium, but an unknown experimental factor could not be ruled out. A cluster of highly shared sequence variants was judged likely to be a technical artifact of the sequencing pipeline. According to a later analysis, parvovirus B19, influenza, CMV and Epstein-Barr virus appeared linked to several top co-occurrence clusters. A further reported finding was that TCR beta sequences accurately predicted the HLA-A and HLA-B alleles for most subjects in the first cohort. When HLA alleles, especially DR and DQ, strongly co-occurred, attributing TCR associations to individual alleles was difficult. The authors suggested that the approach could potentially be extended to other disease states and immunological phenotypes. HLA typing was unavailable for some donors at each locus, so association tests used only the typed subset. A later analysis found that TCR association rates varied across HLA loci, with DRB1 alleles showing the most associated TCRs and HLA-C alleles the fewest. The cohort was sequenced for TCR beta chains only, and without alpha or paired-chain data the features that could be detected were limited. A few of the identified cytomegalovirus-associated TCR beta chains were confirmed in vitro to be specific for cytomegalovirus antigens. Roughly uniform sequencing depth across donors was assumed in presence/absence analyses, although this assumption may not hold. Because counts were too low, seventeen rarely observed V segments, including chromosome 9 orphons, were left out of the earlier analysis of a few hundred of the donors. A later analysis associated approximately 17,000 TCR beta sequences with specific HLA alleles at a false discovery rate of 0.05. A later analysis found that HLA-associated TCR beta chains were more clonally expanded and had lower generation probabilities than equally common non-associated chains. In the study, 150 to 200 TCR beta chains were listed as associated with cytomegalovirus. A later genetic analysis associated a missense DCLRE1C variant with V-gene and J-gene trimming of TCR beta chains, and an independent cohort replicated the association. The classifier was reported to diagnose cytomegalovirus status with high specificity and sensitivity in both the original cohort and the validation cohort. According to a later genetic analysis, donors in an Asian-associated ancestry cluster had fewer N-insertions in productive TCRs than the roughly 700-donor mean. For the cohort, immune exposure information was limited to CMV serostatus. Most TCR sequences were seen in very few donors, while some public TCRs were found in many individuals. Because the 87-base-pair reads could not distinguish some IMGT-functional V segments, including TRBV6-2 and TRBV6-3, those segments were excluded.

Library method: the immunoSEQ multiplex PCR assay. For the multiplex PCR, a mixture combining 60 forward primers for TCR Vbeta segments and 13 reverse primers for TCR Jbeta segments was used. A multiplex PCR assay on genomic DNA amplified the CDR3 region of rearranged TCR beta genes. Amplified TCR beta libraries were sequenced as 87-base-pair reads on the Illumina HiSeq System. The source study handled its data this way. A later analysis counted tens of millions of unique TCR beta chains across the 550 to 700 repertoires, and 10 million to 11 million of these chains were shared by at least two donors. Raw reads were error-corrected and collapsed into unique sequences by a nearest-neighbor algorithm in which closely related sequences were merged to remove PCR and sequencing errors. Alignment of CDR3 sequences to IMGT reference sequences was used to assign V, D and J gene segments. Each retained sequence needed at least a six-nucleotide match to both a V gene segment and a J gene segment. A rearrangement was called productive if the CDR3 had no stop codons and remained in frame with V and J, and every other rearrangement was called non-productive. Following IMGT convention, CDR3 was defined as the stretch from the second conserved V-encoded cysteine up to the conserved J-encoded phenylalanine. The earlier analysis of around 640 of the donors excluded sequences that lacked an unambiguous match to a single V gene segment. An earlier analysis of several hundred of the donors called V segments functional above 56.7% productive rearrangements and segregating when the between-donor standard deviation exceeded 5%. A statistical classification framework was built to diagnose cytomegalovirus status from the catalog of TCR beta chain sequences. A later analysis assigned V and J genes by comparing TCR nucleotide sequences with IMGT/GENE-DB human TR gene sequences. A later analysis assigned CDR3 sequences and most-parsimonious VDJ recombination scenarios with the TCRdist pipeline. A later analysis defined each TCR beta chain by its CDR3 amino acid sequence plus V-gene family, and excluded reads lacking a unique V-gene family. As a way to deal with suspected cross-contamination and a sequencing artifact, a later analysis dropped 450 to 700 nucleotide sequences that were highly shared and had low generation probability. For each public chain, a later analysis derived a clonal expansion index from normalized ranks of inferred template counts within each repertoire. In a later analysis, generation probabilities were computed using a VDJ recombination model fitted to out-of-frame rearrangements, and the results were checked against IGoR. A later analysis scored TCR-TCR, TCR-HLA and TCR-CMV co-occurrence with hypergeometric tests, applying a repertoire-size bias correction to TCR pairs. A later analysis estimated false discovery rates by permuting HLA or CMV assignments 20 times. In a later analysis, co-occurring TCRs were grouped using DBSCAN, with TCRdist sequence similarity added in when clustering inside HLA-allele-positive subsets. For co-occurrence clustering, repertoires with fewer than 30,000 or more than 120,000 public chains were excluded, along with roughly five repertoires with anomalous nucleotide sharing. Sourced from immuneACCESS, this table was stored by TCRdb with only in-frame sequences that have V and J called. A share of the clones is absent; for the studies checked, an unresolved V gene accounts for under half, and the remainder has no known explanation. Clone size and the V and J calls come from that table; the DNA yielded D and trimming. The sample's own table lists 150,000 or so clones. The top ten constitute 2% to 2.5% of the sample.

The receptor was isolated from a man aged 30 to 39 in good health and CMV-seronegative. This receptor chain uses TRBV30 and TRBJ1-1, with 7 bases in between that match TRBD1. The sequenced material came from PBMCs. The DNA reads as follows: TGTGCCTGGAGTAACCACGAGGGACAGAAGATGAACACTGAAGCTTTCTTT. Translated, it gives CAWSNHEGQKMNTEAFF.